This T cell receptor beta chain was observed in a study of PD-L1 blockade in urothelial cancer. This clone was picked up a small number of times. Method: immunoSEQ multiplex PCR; TCRdb's copy keeps in-frame clones and lacks some. This sample carries about 70,000 clones, roughly 90% of them seen once, and the ten largest clones take under 6%. Documented time point: pretreatment peripheral blood. The CDR3 is made up of 15 amino acids. The V gene's germline CDR1 is SGHTA and CDR2 FQGNSA. The V end lost 5 bases, the J end lost 0 bases, and 14 bases lay between the germline ends. The V call is TRBV7-2, the J call TRBJ2-7; perhaps TRBD1 as D (5 bases). The specimen comprised PBMCs, sampled around atezolizumab (anti-PD-L1) treatment. The TCR comes from an older man with urothelial cancer. The CDR3 region is CASSPRPRDSYEQYF. As DNA, the CDR3 is TGTGCCAGCAGCCCTCGGCCCAGGGACTCCTACGAGCAGTACTTC. The full variable domain, its missing parts supplied by reference TRBV7-2 and TRBJ2-7, is GAGVSQSPSNKVTEKGKDVELRCDPISGHTALYWYRQSLGQGLEFLIYFQGNSAPDKSGLPSDRFSAERTGGSVSTLTIQRTQQEDSAVYLCASSPRPRDSYEQYFGPGTRLTVT.